A selection of T cell receptor beta chains follows, all from one sample in a study of tumor-infiltrating lymphocytes in primary liver carcinoma. MiXCR was run by TCRdb on the multiplex PCR reads, yielding one entry per CDR3 protein. The sample has tens of thousands of distinct CDR3 sequences; approximately 72% are singletons. Sequences were obtained from liver tumor tissue from sampling region 1. These receptors all come from a man aged 40-55 years with primary liver carcinoma and hepatitis B virus infection. Both conserved end residues are part of each CDR3. The D gene is left open where the match is weak. For some rows the clone size is stated as once, few or many, or as a class when expanded; others skip it.

cdr3_length	v_call	j_call	d_call	clone_size	cdr3_aa	cdr3_nt
15	TRBV4-2	TRBJ1-5	NA	NA	CASSLGLGAGQPQHF	TGTGCCAGCAGTCTCGGATTGGGGGCCGGTCAGCCCCAGCATTTT
14	TRBV6-2/TRBV6-3	TRBJ2-5	TRBD1	NA	CASTEQGLQETQYF	TGTGCCAGCACCGAACAGGGGCTCCAAGAGACCCAGTACTTC
15	TRBV6-1	TRBJ2-3	NA	once	CASSTTGSGTDTQYF	TGTGCCAGCAGTACCACAGGGTCCGGCACAGATACGCAGTATTTT
14	TRBV4-1	TRBJ2-3	NA	NA	CASLDRGPTDTQYF	TGCGCCAGCCTCGACCGGGGGCCCACAGATACACAGTATTTT
13	TRBV11-2	TRBJ2-7	NA	large	CASPKEAPYEQYF	TGTGCCAGCCCCAAAGAGGCGCCCTACGAGCAGTACTTC
13	TRBV6-5	TRBJ1-4	NA	many	CASSYQSSEKLFF	TGTGCCAGCAGTTACCAGTCCTCGGAAAAACTGTTTTTT
14	TRBV12-3/TRBV12-4	TRBJ2-7	NA	NA	CASSPPALPYEQYF	TGTGCCAGTAGTCCCCCAGCGCTGCCCTACGAGCAGTACTTC
14	TRBV5-4	TRBJ2-5	TRBD1	NA	CASNSDRGLGTQYF	TGTGCCAGCAACTCGGACAGGGGGCTGGGGACCCAGTACTTC
14	TRBV7-9	TRBJ1-4	TRBD1	many	CASSAGTGSEKLFF	TGTGCCAGCAGCGCCGGGACAGGGAGTGAAAAACTGTTTTTT
10	TRBV29-1	TRBJ2-1	NA	NA	CGSLVGEQFF	TGCGGCTCACTAGTTGGGGAGCAGTTCTTC
15	TRBV6-5	TRBJ2-3	TRBD1	NA	CASSRTGGEWDTQYF	TGTGCCAGCAGCCGGACAGGGGGCGAGTGGGATACGCAGTATTTT
14	TRBV7-9	TRBJ2-7	NA	once	CVSSNSWDLPEQYF	TGTGTCAGCAGCAACTCGTGGGACCTCCCCGAACAGTACTTC
18	TRBV29-1	TRBJ2-1	TRBD1	many	CSVEGGPGQGEAYNEQFF	TGCAGCGTTGAAGGGGGCCCTGGACAGGGGGAGGCTTACAATGAGCAGTTCTTC
13	TRBV29-1	TRBJ2-1	NA	NA	CSLEGTVGNEQFF	TGCAGTCTTGAAGGGACGGTGGGGAATGAGCAGTTCTTC
16	TRBV7-9	TRBJ2-1	NA	many	CASSLDPGLGGSEQFF	TGTGCCAGCAGCTTAGACCCTGGACTAGGGGGATCTGAGCAGTTCTTC
16	TRBV11-2	TRBJ2-1	TRBD2	medium-sized	CASSGRLAGGNNEQFF	TGTGCCAGCAGCGGGCGACTAGCGGGGGGCAACAATGAGCAGTTCTTC
13	TRBV6-1	TRBJ2-7	NA	NA	CASSGQGTHEQYF	TGTGCCAGCAGTGGCCAGGGAACCCACGAGCAGTACTTC
13	TRBV29-1	TRBJ1-2	NA	many	CAAHGTYNYGYTF	TGCGCCGCCCACGGAACTTATAACTATGGCTACACCTTC
16	TRBV4-1	TRBJ2-1	TRBD1	NA	CPSSHPQGAKYNEQFF	TGCCCCAGCAGCCATCCGCAGGGGGCGAAGTATAATGAGCAGTTCTTC
14	TRBV28	TRBJ1-1	NA	NA	CASTSDVGNAEAFF	TGTGCCAGCACCTCGGACGTAGGGAACGCTGAAGCTTTCTTT
16	TRBV5-4	TRBJ1-1	TRBD1	many	CASSFGAGTANTEAFF	TGTGCCAGCAGCTTTGGGGCCGGGACAGCGAACACTGAAGCTTTCTTT
17	TRBV12-3/TRBV12-4	TRBJ1-5	NA	once	CASSLTSRGHGPQLQRF	TGTGCCAGCAGTTTAACCTCTCGGGGGCACGGTCCTCAGCTCCAGCGTTTT
14	TRBV4-2	TRBJ2-7	TRBD2	NA	CTRSQAGDWTLFSF	TGTACCAGGAGCCAAGCGGGGGACTGGACCCTGTTTTCCTTC
13	TRBV19	TRBJ2-5	TRBD1	NA	CASIRRQGETQYF	TGTGCCAGTATTCGCCGACAGGGAGAGACCCAGTACTTC
12	TRBV12-3/TRBV12-4	TRBJ2-7	NA	many	CASSPYIYEQYF	TGTGCCAGCAGTCCATATATCTACGAGCAGTACTTC
14	TRBV11-2	TRBJ2-7	NA	NA	CVSNLTDIAYEQHF	TGTGTCAGCAACTTAACTGACATTGCCTACGAGCAGCACTTC
14	TRBV6-6	TRBJ1-1	TRBD1	NA	CASSGTEVRTEAFF	TGTGCCAGCAGTGGGACAGAGGTAAGGACTGAAGCTTTCTTT
19	TRBV19	TRBJ2-4	NA	NA	CASTNSWRSGDGAKNIQYF	TGTGCCAGTACCAATTCCTGGCGGTCGGGGGATGGGGCCAAAAACATTCAGTACTTC
13	TRBV10-3	TRBJ2-2	NA	NA	CAIRTYHTGELFF	TGTGCCATCAGGACTTACCATACCGGGGAGCTGTTTTTT
14	TRBV28	TRBJ2-2	NA	NA	CASSQYLNAGELFF	TGTGCCAGTAGCCAATACTTGAACGCCGGGGAGCTGTTTTTT
16	TRBV19	TRBJ2-2	TRBD2	NA	CASSNVELAESGELFF	TGTGCCAGTAGCAATGTGGAACTAGCGGAGTCCGGGGAGCTGTTTTTT
17	TRBV4-1	TRBJ2-6	NA	NA	CASSRGPGATGANVLTF	TGCGCCAGCAGCCGAGGTCCAGGAGCCACTGGGGCTAATGTCCTGACTTTC
15	TRBV14	TRBJ2-7	NA	many	CASSLGSTSTYEQYF	TGTGCCAGCAGCCTGGGGAGTACCTCCACCTACGAGCAGTACTTC
10	TRBV29-1	TRBJ1-1	NA	NA	CSVTTVEGFF	TGCAGCGTTACGACAGTGGAAGGTTTCTTT
14	TRBV4-1	TRBJ1-5	NA	NA	CASSPSLSNQPQYF	TGTGCCAGCAGCCCCTCATTAAGCAATCAGCCCCAGTACTTT